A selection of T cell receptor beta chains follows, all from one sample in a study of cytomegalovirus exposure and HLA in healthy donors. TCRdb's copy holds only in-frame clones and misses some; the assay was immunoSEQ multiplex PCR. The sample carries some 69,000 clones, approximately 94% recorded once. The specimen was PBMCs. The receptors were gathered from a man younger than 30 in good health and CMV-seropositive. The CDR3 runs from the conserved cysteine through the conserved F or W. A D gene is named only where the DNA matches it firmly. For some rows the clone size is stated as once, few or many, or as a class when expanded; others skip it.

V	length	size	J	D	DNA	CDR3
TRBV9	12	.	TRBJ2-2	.	TGTGCCAGCAGCGTAATCGGCGGGGAGCTGTTTTTT	CASSVIGGELFF
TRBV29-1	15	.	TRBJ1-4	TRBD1	TGCAGCGTTGGGGGACAGGGAGTGAAGACTGAAAAACTGTTTTTT	CSVGGQGVKTEKLFF
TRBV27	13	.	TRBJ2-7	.	TGTGCCAGCAGTTTATTGGGGCCCTACGAGCAGTACTTC	CASSLLGPYEQYF
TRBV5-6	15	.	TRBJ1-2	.	TGTGCCAGCAGCTTGAACGGGGTGGTGTTCTATGGCTACACCTTC	CASSLNGVVFYGYTF
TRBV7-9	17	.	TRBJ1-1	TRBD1	TGTGCCAGCAGCCGATCCGGGACAGGGGGCTTAGGGACTGAAGCTTTCTTT	CASSRSGTGGLGTEAFF
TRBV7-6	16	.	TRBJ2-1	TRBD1	TGTGCCAGCAGCGCACAGAGGGACAGGGGTAACGGTGAGCAGTTCTTC	CASSAQRDRGNGEQFF
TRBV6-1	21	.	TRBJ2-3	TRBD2	TGTGCCAGCAGTGAATTTCAACTAGCGTACCCTCGGGATATCCGCACAGATACGCAGTATTTT	CASSEFQLAYPRDIRTDTQYF
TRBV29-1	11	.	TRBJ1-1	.	TGCAGCGTTGGGGGCTACACTGAAGCTTTCTTT	CSVGGYTEAFF
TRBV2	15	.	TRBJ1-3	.	TGTGCCAGCAGTCCCCAGGGTCCATCTGGAAACACCATATATTTT	CASSPQGPSGNTIYF
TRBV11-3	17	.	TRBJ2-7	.	TGTGCCAGCAGCTTAGATGGCAGTCCCTTAACCTCCTACGAGCAGTACTTC	CASSLDGSPLTSYEQYF
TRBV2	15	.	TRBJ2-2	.	TGTGCCAGCAGTGAAGGTGGGCGGGACACCGGGGAGCTGTTTTTT	CASSEGGRDTGELFF
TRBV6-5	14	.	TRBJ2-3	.	TGTGCCAGCCAGGCGGCTGCTTGGGGCGATACGCAGTATTTT	CASQAAAWGDTQYF
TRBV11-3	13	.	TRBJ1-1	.	TGTGCCAGCAGCCCCTTTGTGTCCGCTGAAGCTTTCTTT	CASSPFVSAEAFF
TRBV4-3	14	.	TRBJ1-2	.	TGCGCCAGCAGCCAAGAATCCTATAACTATGGCTACACCTTC	CASSQESYNYGYTF
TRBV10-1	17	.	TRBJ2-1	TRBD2	TGCGCCAGCAGTGTTAGGACTAGCGGACCCTCCTACAATGAGCAGTTCTTC	CASSVRTSGPSYNEQFF
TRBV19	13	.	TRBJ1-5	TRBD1	TGTGCCAGTGGGGACAGAGCTAATCAGCCCCAGCATTTT	CASGDRANQPQHF
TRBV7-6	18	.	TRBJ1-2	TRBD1	TGTGCCAGCAGCTCGGGACCGTGGACAGGGGGCAACGACTATGGCTACACCTTC	CASSSGPWTGGNDYGYTF
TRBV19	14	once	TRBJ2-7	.	TGTGCCAGTAGTATAGCAGCTCAGGCGTACGAGCAGTACTTC	CASSIAAQAYEQYF
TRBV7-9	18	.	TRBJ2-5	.	TGTGCCAGCAGCTTCTGGATCCAGGTCCTATCTCGCACAGAGACCCAGTACTTC	CASSFWIQVLSRTETQYF
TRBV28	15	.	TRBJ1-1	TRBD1	TGTGCCAGCAGCCCCCTGGACAGGATCGGGACTGAAGCTTTCTTT	CASSPLDRIGTEAFF
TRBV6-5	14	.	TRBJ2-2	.	TGTGCCACCGAGGTCGAGCAGTACACCGGGGAGCTGTTTTTT	CATEVEQYTGELFF
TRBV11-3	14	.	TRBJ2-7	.	TGTGCCAGCAGCTTCAGGGGACCCGCCTACGAGCAGTACTTC	CASSFRGPAYEQYF
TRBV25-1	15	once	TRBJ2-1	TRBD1	TGTGCCAGCAGTGTGGGGACAGGGTCTTACAATGAGCAGTTCTTC	CASSVGTGSYNEQFF
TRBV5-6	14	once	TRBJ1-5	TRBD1	TGTGCCAGCAGCTTGCGACAGGGAAGGGAGCCCCAGCATTTT	CASSLRQGREPQHF
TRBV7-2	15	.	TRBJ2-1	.	TGTGCCAGCAGCTTTAGCTGGGGGCAATACAATGAGCAGTTCTTC	CASSFSWGQYNEQFF
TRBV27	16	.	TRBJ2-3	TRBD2	TGTGCCAGCAGTGTCGGGACTAGCGGATTCACAGATACGCAGTATTTT	CASSVGTSGFTDTQYF
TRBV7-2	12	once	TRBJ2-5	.	TGTGCCAGCGCCGGGTTTCAAGAGGCCCAGTACTTC	CASAGFQEAQYF
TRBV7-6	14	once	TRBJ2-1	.	TGTGCCAGCAGCTTAGGAGGACACTACAATGAGCAGTTCTTC	CASSLGGHYNEQFF
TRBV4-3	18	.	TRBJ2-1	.	TGCGCCAGCAGCCAAGTTCGGCCAGCGGGTCCTACCTACAATGAGCAGTTCTTC	CASSQVRPAGPTYNEQFF
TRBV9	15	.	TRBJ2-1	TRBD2	TGTGCCAGCAGCGTAGATGCGGGGGGGCCGAATGAGCAGTTCTTC	CASSVDAGGPNEQFF
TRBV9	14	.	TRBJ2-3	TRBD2	TGTGCCAGCAGCAAGACTAGCGGGGCAGATACGCAGTATTTT	CASSKTSGADTQYF
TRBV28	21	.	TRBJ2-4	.	TGTGCCAGCAGCCCCGTCTTAGGACACCTGAAAAGGCGGGGTGCCAAAAACATTCAGTACTTC	CASSPVLGHLKRRGAKNIQYF
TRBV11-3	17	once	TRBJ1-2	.	TGTGCCAGCAGCTTAAACCCGGACAGACAAACTAACTATGGCTACACCTTC	CASSLNPDRQTNYGYTF
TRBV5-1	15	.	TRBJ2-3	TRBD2	TGCGCCAGCGGACTAGCATTAACTAGCACAGATACGCAGTATTTT	CASGLALTSTDTQYF
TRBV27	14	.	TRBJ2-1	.	TGTGCCAGCAGCCAAGAAAGTCTACGGAATGAGCAGTTCTTC	CASSQESLRNEQFF
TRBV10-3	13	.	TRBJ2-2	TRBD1	TGTGCCACCGGGACAGGGAACACCGGGGAGCTGTTTTTT	CATGTGNTGELFF
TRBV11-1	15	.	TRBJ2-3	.	TGTGCCAGCAGCTTCATATCCAGGGGAACAGATACGCAGTATTTT	CASSFISRGTDTQYF
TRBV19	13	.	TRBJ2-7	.	TGTGCCAGTAGTATAGATCTGTACAACGAGCAGTACTTC	CASSIDLYNEQYF